These 24 T cell receptor beta chains came from one sample sequenced in a study of blood T cell repertoires in COVID-19 (dated by TCRdb to 2018 to 2020). Library preparation used the immunoSEQ multiplex PCR assay. This is the immuneACCESS table as TCRdb keeps it, with only in-frame sequences that have V and J called. A part of the clones is gone; compared with another copy, unresolved V genes explain less than half, and the rest is unexplained. The sample profile shows approximately 230,000 clones; 88% of them were found once. 1.3% to 1.5% of the sample is in the top ten clones. The source material was peripheral blood. Receptor source: a man aged 80 or over with acute or convalescent COVID-19.

This clone is a singleton in its sample. The chain is built from TRBV18 and TRBJ2-5, with 10 bases aligning to TRBD1. Germline trimming cut 4 bases from V and 2 bases from J; bases unmatched to any gene: 1. Germline CDR1 is KGHSH and CDR2 is LQKENI. This CDR3 has 14 residues. CDR3 bases: TGTGCCAGCTCACGGGACAGGGGTCAAGAGACCCAGTACTTC. Its translation is CASSRDRGQETQYF.

The chain employs TRBV12-3 or TRBV12-4 and TRBJ2-3, with a weak D call TRBD2 (5 bases). V lost 3 bases to trimming and J lost 7 bases, with 8 bases between them. This CDR3 contains 12 residues. In DNA, the CDR3 is TGTGCCAGCAGTTTGAGCGGTAATACGCAGTATTTT. This codes for CASSLSGNTQYF.

The chain uses TRBV19 and TRBJ2-5, with no clear D. This CDR3 has 13 residues. V lost 7 bases and J lost 4, with 13 bases in between. The germline CDR1 and CDR2 sequences are LNHDA and SQIVND (reference sequence). CDR3 sequence reads: CASNRQEGETQYF. CDR3 DNA: TGTGCCAGTAATCGGCAGGAAGGAGAGACCCAGTACTTC.

The chain recombines TRBV6-2 or TRBV6-3 with TRBJ1-5, with D unresolved. Germline lookup yields CDR1 MNHEY and CDR2 SVGEGT. The CDR3 is made up of 13 amino acids. V lost 5 bases and J 1 base, leaving 6 bases between the germline ends. The CDR3 is CASSGGSNQPQHF. Written as DNA, the CDR3 is TGTGCCAGCAGTGGCGGGAGCAATCAGCCCCAGCATTTT.

This rearrangement joins TRBV5-3 to TRBJ2-7; TRBD2 agrees at 7 bases. TRBV5-3 is an ORF; its function is uncertain. The junction had 18 bases not matched to a gene; V was cut back by 4 bases and J by 5 bases. The CDR3 runs 17 residues. The CDR3 loop reads CARSRNKASGTNHEQYF. The DNA of the CDR3 is TGTGCCAGAAGCCGCAACAAGGCATCGGGGACTAATCACGAGCAGTACTTC.

The CDR3 region is CASSQGQGETQYF. The CDR3 DNA reads TGTGCCAGCAGCCAAGGACAAGGAGAGACCCAGTACTTC. V and J are TRBV7-2 and TRBJ2-5, with D perhaps TRBD1 (5 bases). The germline V and J ends were trimmed by 5 bases and 4 bases, with 11 bases remaining between them. From germline, CDR1 is SGHTA and CDR2 FQGNSA. The CDR3 runs to 13 residues.

This chain connects TRBV6-5 to TRBJ1-1; D is ambiguous. CDR1 is MNHEY, CDR2 SVGAGI, per germline. This CDR3 is 13 amino acids long. V lost 7 bases and J 1 base, leaving 10 bases between the germline ends. The CDR3: CASTQTQNTEAFF. The CDR3 DNA reads as TGTGCCAGCACCCAAACACAGAACACTGAAGCTTTCTTT.

The V and J genes are TRBV29-1 and TRBJ2-3; TRBD1 agrees at 9 bases. With V trimmed by 6 bases and J by 1 base, 5 bases remained unmatched. CDR1 is SQVTM and CDR2 is ANQGSEA in the germline V gene. This CDR3 region has 14 residues. For the CDR3, the DNA is TGCAGCGTCCCGGGACAGGGAGGCACAGATACGCAGTATTTT. Its translation: CSVPGQGGTDTQYF.

The chain is built from TRBV19 and TRBJ2-7, with 9 bases matching TRBD2. This CDR3 contains 15 residues. Losses at the gene ends were 1 base for V and 4 bases for J; bases not matched to a gene: 5. Per germline, CDR1 LNHDA and CDR2 SQIVND (reference sequence). The CDR3 DNA reads as TGTGCCAGTAGTATAGGGCTAGCGGGATCGTACGAGCAGTACTTC. It codes for CASSIGLAGSYEQYF. Looking up the rest from reference TRBV19 and TRBJ2-7 gives the full variable domain: DGGITQSPKYLFRKEGQNVTLSCEQNLNHDAMYWYRQDPGQGLRLIYYSQIVNDFQKGDIAEGYSVSREKKESFPLTVTSAQKNPTAFYLCASSIGLAGSYEQYFGPGTRLTVT.

This clone was detected once. V is TRBV6-5 and J is TRBJ2-5; TRBD2 agrees at 12 bases. CDR3 size: 14 residues. After removal of 8 bases from V and 5 bases from J, the junction contained 6 bases not matched to a gene. CDR1 is MNHEY and CDR2 is SVGAGI in the germline V gene. CDR3 sequence (DNA): TGTGCCAGCGCTAGCGGGGGGGCCGGGGAGACCCAGTACTTC. This gives the protein CASASGGAGETQYF.

This clone has only a few counts. The J gene is TRBJ2-2, the V gene TRBV3-1 (or the pseudogene TRBV3-2); D gene uncertain. V lost 2 bases, J lost 4 bases, and 11 bases lay in between. Germline values: CDR1 LGHDT, CDR2 YNNKEL (reference sequence). The CDR3 runs 15 residues. The CDR3 sequence: CASSQSVSGTGELFF. The DNA for the CDR3 is TGTGCCAGCAGCCAATCGGTGTCGGGCACCGGGGAGCTGTTTTTT.

V and J are TRBV4-2 and TRBJ2-3; 9 positions match TRBD2. The CDR3 runs 14 residues. The V segment lost 5 bases and the J segment 1 base; nucleotides outside the gene matches: 1. Germline V lookup: CDR1 LGHNA, CDR2 YNFKEQ. The CDR3 loop reads CASSIAGGTDTQYF. The CDR3 DNA sequence: TGTGCCAGCAGCATAGCGGGGGGCACAGATACGCAGTATTTT.

The rearrangement links TRBV6-2 or TRBV6-3 to TRBJ1-1; tentatively, D is TRBD1 (5 bases). The CDR3 is made up of 12 amino acids. V was shortened by 2 bases and J by 5 bases, with 6 bases between the two germline ends. Germline CDR1 and CDR2: MNHEY and SVGEGT. The CDR3 loop is CASSYGGTEAFF. In DNA, the CDR3 is TGTGCCAGCAGTTACGGGGGGACTGAAGCTTTCTTT.

This clone has a single count. The chain combines TRBV6-5 with TRBJ2-7, with D possibly being TRBD1 (5 bases). Per the germline V gene, CDR1 is MNHEY and CDR2 is SVGAGI. This CDR3 spans 13 amino acids. Trimming took 6 bases from V and 0 from J, leaving 9 bases between them. The CDR3 DNA sequence: TGTGCCAGCAGGGCAAGGGGCTCCTACGAGCAGTACTTC. It codes for CASRARGSYEQYF.

This sequence joins TRBV27 and TRBJ2-1; TRBD2 agrees at 12 bases. Germline values: CDR1 MNHEY, CDR2 SMNVEV (reference sequence). The CDR3 extends over 21 amino acids. V was pared by 3 bases and J by 2 bases, with 17 bases of the junction left unmatched. The CDR3 DNA follows: TGTGCCAGCAGTTTTCTTCTATTGACTAGCGGGAGAACCCGCACCTACAATGAGCAGTTCTTC. It specifies CASSFLLLTSGRTRTYNEQFF.

The V call is TRBV27, the J call TRBJ2-1, with D hard to call. Germline V gives CDR1 MNHEY, CDR2 SMNVEV (reference sequence). The CDR3 totals 13 residues. V was trimmed by 2 bases and J by 5 bases, leaving 7 bases between them. This chain's CDR3 is CASSLILHNEQFF. The CDR3 DNA reads TGTGCCAGCAGTTTAATACTTCACAATGAGCAGTTCTTC.

A single count supports this clone. The genes are TRBV28 and TRBJ1-5; D might be TRBD1 (6 bases). Germline values: CDR1 MDHEN, CDR2 SYDVKM. The CDR3 covers 17 residues. V dropped 2 bases and J dropped 0 bases, with 14 bases sitting between them. This chain's CDR3 is CASSLAGQLYSNQPQHF. For the CDR3, the DNA is TGTGCCAGCAGTTTAGCAGGACAGCTATATAGCAATCAGCCCCAGCATTTT.

The genes are TRBV6-1 and TRBJ2-1; a possible D gene is TRBD1 (6 bases). CDR3 length: 14 amino acids. Trimming pared 3 bases from V and 6 bases from J, leaving 12 bases between. Looked up from germline, CDR1 is MNHNS and CDR2 is SASEGT. CDR3 residues: CASSDTGIRNEQFF. DNA of the CDR3: TGTGCCAGCAGTGACACAGGGATCCGCAATGAGCAGTTCTTC.

The rearrangement links TRBV29-1 to TRBJ1-5, with 7 positions matching TRBD1. Trimming at V came to 4 bases and at J to 4 bases, leaving 7 bases not matched to a gene. Germline loops: CDR1 SQVTM, CDR2 ANQGSEA. The CDR3 runs to 14 residues. For the CDR3, the DNA is TGCAGCGTTGGTCGACAGGGCCTGAATCAGCCCCAGCATTTT. Its protein product is CSVGRQGLNQPQHF.

This clone was counted once. The V gene is TRBV29-1, the J gene TRBJ2-2; 12 bases are shared with TRBD2. The germline CDR1 and CDR2 sequences are SQVTM and ANQGSEA. CDR3 length: 15 residues. Trimming took 4 bases from V and 3 from J; bases not matched to a gene: 3. Written as DNA, the CDR3 is TGCAGCGTTGGGACTAGCGGGACGGACACCGGGGAGCTGTTTTTT. As protein: CSVGTSGTDTGELFF.

The gene calls are TRBV20-1 and TRBJ2-2, with 10 bases identical to TRBD2. This CDR3 spans 17 amino acids. Germline CDR1 DFQATT, CDR2 SNEGSKA (reference sequence). V lost 3 bases to trimming and J lost 7 bases; unmatched junction nucleotides: 14. The CDR3: CSASQPAGGPGVGELFF. CDR3 bases: TGCAGTGCTAGTCAGCCAGCGGGAGGGCCAGGTGTCGGGGAGCTGTTTTTT.

This rearrangement joins TRBV14 to TRBJ1-2; TRBD1 is a possible D gene (5 bases). CDR3 length equals 14 residues. Looked up from germline, CDR1 is SGHDN and CDR2 is FVKESK. Trimming took off 0 bases at V and 8 bases at J, with 13 bases between the two ends. This CDR3 reads CASSQDRWGGGYTF. DNA for the CDR3: TGTGCCAGCAGCCAAGATCGATGGGGCGGAGGCTACACCTTC.

This chain joins TRBV20-1 and TRBJ1-4; D is unresolved. Trimming took 3 bases from V and 8 from J, leaving 19 bases between them. Germline CDR1 reads DFQATT; CDR2 reads SNEGSKA (reference sequence). The CDR3 runs to 15 residues. The DNA of the CDR3 is TGCAGTGCTAGTGCCACTAAGTACACACGGGAAAAACTGTTTTTT. Amino acid sequence: CSASATKYTREKLFF.

The chain uses TRBV7-3 and TRBJ2-1; D is unresolved. Germline CDR1 is SGHTA and CDR2 is FQGTGA. The CDR3 loop spans 12 amino acids. Deletions cut 5 bases from V and 8 bases from J, with 10 bases between. CDR3: CASSESGDEQFF. The CDR3 DNA reads as TGTGCCAGCAGCGAGTCAGGCGATGAGCAGTTCTTC.